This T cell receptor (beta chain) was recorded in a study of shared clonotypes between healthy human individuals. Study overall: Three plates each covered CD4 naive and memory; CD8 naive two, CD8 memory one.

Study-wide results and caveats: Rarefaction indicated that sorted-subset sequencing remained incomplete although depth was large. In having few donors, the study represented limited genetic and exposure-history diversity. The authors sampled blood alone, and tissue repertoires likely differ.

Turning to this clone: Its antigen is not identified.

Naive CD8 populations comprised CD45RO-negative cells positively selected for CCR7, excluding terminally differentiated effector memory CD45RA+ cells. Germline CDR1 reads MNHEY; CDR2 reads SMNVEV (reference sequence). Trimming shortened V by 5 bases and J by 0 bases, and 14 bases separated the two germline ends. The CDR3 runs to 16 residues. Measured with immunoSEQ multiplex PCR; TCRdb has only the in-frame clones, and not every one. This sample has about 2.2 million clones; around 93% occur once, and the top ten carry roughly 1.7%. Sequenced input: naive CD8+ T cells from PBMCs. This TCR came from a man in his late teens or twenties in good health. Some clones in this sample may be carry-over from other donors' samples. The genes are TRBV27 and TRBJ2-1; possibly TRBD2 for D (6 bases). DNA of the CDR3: TGTGCCAGCAGTCGCGTTGGGGGGACCTCCTACAATGAGCAGTTCTTC. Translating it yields CASSRVGGTSYNEQFF.